These 27 T cell receptor beta chains originate from one sample sequenced in a study of shared T cell receptors in the human thymus. Assay: immunoSEQ multiplex PCR; the TCRdb copy retains only in-frame clones and omits some. Of roughly 410,000 clones in the sample, approximately 95% were seen once. The specimen sequenced was thymocytes. The receptors shown here come from a human donor.

The chain joins TRBV5-1 to TRBJ2-7; 8 nucleotides line up with TRBD1. Germline values: CDR1 SGHRS, CDR2 YFSETQ. This CDR3 has 15 residues. J gave up 0 bases and V 0 bases, and 2 bases lay outside the gene matches. The CDR3 DNA is TGCGCCAGCAGCTTGGTGGGACAGGACTCCTACGAGCAGTACTTC. Its protein is CASSLVGQDSYEQYF.

The chain has TRBV5-6 and TRBJ2-7, with 14 bases aligning to TRBD2. The CDR3 spans 18 residues. CDR1 and CDR2 from the germline V gene are SGHDT and YYEEEE. The J segment lost 2 bases and the V segment lost 4 bases, leaving 11 bases of the junction unmatched. The CDR3 DNA reads as TGTGCCAGCAGCCCCGGGACTAGCGGGAGAGTGGGCGCCTACGAGCAGTACTTC. Amino acid sequence: CASSPGTSGRVGAYEQYF.

The chain couples TRBV7-8 to TRBJ2-2; 10 bases align to TRBD1. The CDR3 extends over 16 amino acids. CDR1 is SGHVS, CDR2 FQNEAQ, per germline. V dropped 4 bases and J dropped 4; count of bases not matched to a gene: 6. CDR3 residues: CASSSDRGRPTGELFF. The CDR3 DNA follows: TGTGCCAGCAGCTCCGACAGGGGGCGCCCCACCGGGGAGCTGTTTTTT. The full variable domain, completed using reference TRBV7-8 and TRBJ2-2, is GAGVSQSPRYKVAKRGQDVALRCDPISGHVSLFWYQQALGQGPEFLTYFQNEAQLDKSGLPSDRFFAERPEGSVSTLKIQRTQQEDSAVYLCASSSDRGRPTGELFFGEGSRLTVL.

The chain links TRBV4-1 to TRBJ2-7, with D perhaps matching TRBD1 (6 bases). The CDR3 contains 16 residues. Trimming cost V 0 bases and J 3 bases, with 15 bases left between them. Germline CDR1 reads MGHRA; CDR2 reads YSYEKL. CDR3 sequence: CASSQDSGTPYYEQYF. In nucleotides, the CDR3 is TGCGCCAGCAGCCAAGATTCCGGGACACCATACTACGAGCAGTACTTC.

V usage is TRBV14 and J usage is TRBJ2-7, with 8 bases identical to TRBD1. CDR1 is SGHDN, CDR2 FVKESK, per germline. V lost 4 bases, J lost 2 bases, and 1 base stayed unmatched. The CDR3 has 13 amino acids. This CDR3 reads CASSRDRPYEQYF. CDR3 bases: TGTGCCAGCAGCCGGGACAGGCCCTACGAGCAGTACTTC.

This clone was counted a single time. V is TRBV6-5 and J is TRBJ1-2; D remains unclear. The germline V gene encodes CDR1 MNHEY and CDR2 SVGAGI. The V and J ends lost 0 bases and 1 base respectively, with 3 bases between them. This CDR3 has 13 amino acids. CDR3 DNA: TGTGCCAGCAGTTACTCCCTTAACTATGGCTACACCTTC. This translates into CASSYSLNYGYTF.

The sample holds one count of this clone. At one boundary the junction diverges from the germline segment, which might be a read error. The rearrangement uses TRBV28 and TRBJ2-5; 15 bases are a match to TRBD2. Per germline, CDR1 MDHEN and CDR2 SYDVKM. This CDR3 has 17 residues. The CDR3 sequence is CALGTSGRSVYQETQYF. The CDR3 DNA reads TGCGCACTGGGGACTAGCGGGAGGAGTGTGTACCAAGAGACCCAGTACTTC.

The DNA of the CDR3 is TGTGCCAGCAGCCAAACTAGCGGGAGGGCCTCTGGGGCCAACGTCCTGACTTTC. Translating gives CASSQTSGRASGANVLTF. This sequence joins TRBV4-2 and TRBJ2-6, with 13 bases that match TRBD2. J was trimmed by 0 bases and V by 2 bases; bases with no gene match: 1. Germline assignment: CDR1 LGHNA and CDR2 YNFKEQ. This CDR3 is 18 amino acids long.

This chain uses TRBV5-1 with TRBJ2-1, with TRBD1 identical over 7 bases. The germline V gene encodes CDR1 SGHRS and CDR2 YFSETQ. The CDR3 extends over 17 amino acids. With V trimmed by 3 bases and J by 1 base, 10 bases remained unmatched. The CDR3 nucleotides are TGCGCCAGCAGCTCCCTTTCCCTGACAGGGTCCTACAATGAGCAGTTCTTC. Translated: CASSSLSLTGSYNEQFF.

The chain carries TRBV6-1 and TRBJ2-3, with D maybe TRBD2 (5 bases). Germline CDR1 reads MNHNS; CDR2 reads SASEGT. CDR3 length: 15 amino acids. Trimming removed 0 bases at V and 2 bases at J, with 9 bases between. CDR3 sequence reads: CASSEALRDTDTQYF. The CDR3 DNA follows: TGTGCCAGCAGTGAAGCACTCCGGGACACAGATACGCAGTATTTT.

This clone showed up just once. The J gene is TRBJ1-5, the V gene TRBV6-5; the D is unclear. Germline values: CDR1 MNHEY, CDR2 SVGAGI. The germline V and J ends were trimmed by 5 bases and 0 bases, with 11 bases remaining between them. This CDR3 is built from 15 residues. CDR3 loop: CASSQHDYSNQPQHF. CDR3 bases: TGTGCCAGCAGTCAACACGATTATAGCAATCAGCCCCAGCATTTT.

The gene calls are TRBV27 and TRBJ1-1; the D gene is possibly TRBD1 (5 bases). The germline V gene has CDR1 MNHEY and CDR2 SMNVEV (reference sequence). The CDR3 has 12 amino acids. With 6 bases removed from V and 10 bases from J, the gap between germline ends came to 15 bases. DNA of the CDR3: TGTGCCAGCAGCCAACACAGGCACCGAGCTTTCTTT. It encodes CASSQHRHRAFF.

The count of this clone is one. This chain uses TRBV27 with TRBJ2-7; a weak D match, TRBD2 (5 bases). The CDR3 is 15 amino acids. Trimming took 0 bases from V and 0 from J, leaving 9 bases between them. Germline-derived CDR1 and CDR2 are MNHEY and SMNVEV (reference sequence). CDR3 bases: TGTGCCAGCAGTTTATCGCAACGGGGCTCCTACGAGCAGTACTTC. Translation: CASSLSQRGSYEQYF.

The V gene is TRBV10-1, the J gene TRBJ2-3, with 8 bases lining up with TRBD2. The CDR3 has 19 amino acids. The junction had 11 bases not matched to a gene; V was cut back by 0 bases and J by 0 bases. Germline CDR1 and CDR2: WNHNN and SYGVQD (reference sequence). The CDR3 reads CASSESTLASGYSTDTQYF. The CDR3 bases are TGCGCCAGCAGTGAGTCGACTCTGGCTAGCGGGTATAGCACAGATACGCAGTATTTT.

The rearrangement links TRBV14 to TRBJ2-3; 7 nucleotides match TRBD2. Germline CDR1 reads SGHDN; CDR2 reads FVKESK. The CDR3 length is 20 residues. V gave up 0 bases and J gave up 3 bases; unmatched junction bases: 18. In nucleotides, the CDR3 is TGTGCCAGCAGCCAAGAAAAGCTTAATGAACTAGCGCGAGAGACAGATACGCAGTATTTT. Encoded protein: CASSQEKLNELARETDTQYF.

The chain combines TRBV6-5 with TRBJ2-5, with D perhaps TRBD2 (5 bases). The V end was cut by 6 bases, the J end by 5 bases, with 19 bases between. The CDR3 has 15 amino acids. Per germline, CDR1 MNHEY and CDR2 SVGAGI. The CDR3 here is CASRPKGVIGETQYF. In DNA, the CDR3 is TGTGCCAGCAGACCTAAGGGAGTGATAGGGGAGACCCAGTACTTC.

The genes are TRBV29-1 and TRBJ2-1, with no clear D. Germline V CDR1 and CDR2: SQVTM, ANQGSEA. CDR3 size: 14 residues. Trimming left V 4 bases short and J 5 bases short, with 15 bases between. The CDR3 coding sequence is TGCAGCGTTGTGGGGTCCTCCGCCGACAATGAGCAGTTCTTC. This gives the protein CSVVGSSADNEQFF.

V and J are TRBV25-1 and TRBJ2-3, with 7 bases fitting TRBD2. Trimming removed 4 bases from V and 5 bases from J; junction bases left unmatched: 9. The CDR3 runs to 15 residues. Germline V gives CDR1 MGHDK, CDR2 SYGVNS. CDR3 in amino acids: CASSAPSGRGDTQYF. The CDR3 region has the DNA TGTGCCAGCAGTGCACCTAGCGGACGGGGAGATACGCAGTATTTT.

This clone has only one observation. The chain links TRBV5-1 to TRBJ1-5; a possible D gene is TRBD1 (5 bases). CDR1 is SGHRS, CDR2 YFSETQ, per germline. The CDR3 covers 17 residues. Between the trimmed V and J ends, which lost 4 bases and 0 bases, there was a span of 17 bases. The CDR3 bases are TGCGCCAGCAGCCCTTGGGACGGTCCTTTTAGCAATCAGCCCCAGCATTTT. It specifies CASSPWDGPFSNQPQHF.

The chain employs TRBV28 and TRBJ1-4, with 8 bases identical to TRBD1. This CDR3 has 19 residues. After removal of 5 bases from V and 5 bases from J, the junction contained 19 bases not matched to a gene. Germline assignment: CDR1 MDHEN and CDR2 SYDVKM. The CDR3 region has the DNA TGTGCCAGCAGTCGTTTAGGATTAAGCGTTGGACAGGGCAATGAAAAACTGTTTTTT. Protein: CASSRLGLSVGQGNEKLFF.

The chain couples TRBV10-3 to TRBJ1-5; D is unclear. The germline V gene has CDR1 ENHRY and CDR2 SYGVKD. Trimming pared 2 bases from V and 5 bases from J, leaving 4 bases between. The CDR3 length is 12 residues. The CDR3 DNA follows: TGTGCCATCAGTGAGCAGGATCAGCCCCAGCATTTT. Translating gives CAISEQDQPQHF.

A remark on this clone: A junction end diverges from the germline sequence, so it may reflect a read error. J is TRBJ2-1 and V is TRBV27; no reliable D call. Germline values: CDR1 MNHEY, CDR2 SMNVEV (reference sequence). This CDR3 spans 12 amino acids. The CDR3 loop is CASSREYTEQFF. Written as DNA, the CDR3 is TGTGCCAGCAGTCGTGAGTACACTGAGCAGTTCTTC.

The J gene is TRBJ2-1, the V gene TRBV11-2; D perhaps matches TRBD2 (6 bases). Germline values: CDR1 SGHAT, CDR2 FQNNGV. This CDR3 has 14 residues. Deletions cut 6 bases from V and 4 bases from J, with 13 bases between. The CDR3 spells CASSSGLLYNEQFF. CDR3 nucleotides: TGTGCCAGCAGTTCTGGACTACTATACAATGAGCAGTTCTTC.

The chain carries TRBV4-1 and TRBJ2-1, with 10 bases lining up with TRBD2. From germline, CDR1 is MGHRA and CDR2 YSYEKL. The CDR3 length is 17 residues. The ends lost 4 bases at V and 3 bases at J; junction bases unmatched: 9. The CDR3 here is CASSPEPAGGFYNEQFF. The DNA for the CDR3 is TGCGCCAGCAGCCCGGAACCAGCGGGAGGGTTCTACAATGAGCAGTTCTTC.

This clone was seen a single time. J is TRBJ2-7 and V is TRBV19; 12 positions agree with TRBD1. The CDR3 length is 15 residues. CDR1 is LNHDA and CDR2 is SQIVND in the germline V gene (reference sequence). Trimming at V came to 6 bases and at J to 5 bases, leaving 8 bases not matched to a gene. The CDR3 here is CASSRPGQGADEQYF. The CDR3 region has the DNA TGTGCCAGTAGCAGACCGGGACAGGGGGCGGACGAGCAGTACTTC.

The DNA of the CDR3 is TGTGCCGTTGACTCGGGACGGAACTCCTACGAGCAGTACTTC. Its translation is CAVDSGRNSYEQYF. The V call is TRBV7-8, the J call TRBJ2-7, with D perhaps TRBD1 or TRBD2 (5 bases each). In germline, CDR1 is SGHVS, CDR2 FQNEAQ. Between the trimmed V and J ends, which lost 11 bases and 0 bases, there was a span of 17 bases. The CDR3 is made up of 14 amino acids.

The chain has TRBV5-3 and TRBJ2-7, with 12 bases fitting TRBD2. TRBV5-3 counts as an open reading frame of uncertain function. V trimming: 0 bases; J trimming: 3 bases; junction bases outside the gene matches: 10. This CDR3 comprises 18 residues. The chain's CDR3 is CARSLVERLAGVVYEQYF. The CDR3, as DNA: TGTGCCAGAAGCTTGGTGGAGAGACTAGCGGGAGTGGTCTACGAGCAGTACTTC.